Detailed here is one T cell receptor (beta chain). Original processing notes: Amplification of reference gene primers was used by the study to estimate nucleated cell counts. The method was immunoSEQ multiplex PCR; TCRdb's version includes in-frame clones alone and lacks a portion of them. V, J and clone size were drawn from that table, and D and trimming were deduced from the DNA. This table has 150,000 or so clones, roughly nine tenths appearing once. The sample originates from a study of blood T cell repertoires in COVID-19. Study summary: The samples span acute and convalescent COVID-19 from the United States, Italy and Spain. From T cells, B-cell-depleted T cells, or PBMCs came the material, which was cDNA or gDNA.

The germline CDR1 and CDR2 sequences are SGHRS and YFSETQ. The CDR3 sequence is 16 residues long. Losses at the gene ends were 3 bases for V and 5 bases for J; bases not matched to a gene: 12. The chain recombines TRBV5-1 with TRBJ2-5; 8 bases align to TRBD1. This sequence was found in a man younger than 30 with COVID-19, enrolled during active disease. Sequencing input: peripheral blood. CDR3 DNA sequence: TGCGCCAGCAGCTCCCCGGGACAGGTGAAGGGGGAGACCCAGTACTTC. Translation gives CASSSPGQVKGETQYF.